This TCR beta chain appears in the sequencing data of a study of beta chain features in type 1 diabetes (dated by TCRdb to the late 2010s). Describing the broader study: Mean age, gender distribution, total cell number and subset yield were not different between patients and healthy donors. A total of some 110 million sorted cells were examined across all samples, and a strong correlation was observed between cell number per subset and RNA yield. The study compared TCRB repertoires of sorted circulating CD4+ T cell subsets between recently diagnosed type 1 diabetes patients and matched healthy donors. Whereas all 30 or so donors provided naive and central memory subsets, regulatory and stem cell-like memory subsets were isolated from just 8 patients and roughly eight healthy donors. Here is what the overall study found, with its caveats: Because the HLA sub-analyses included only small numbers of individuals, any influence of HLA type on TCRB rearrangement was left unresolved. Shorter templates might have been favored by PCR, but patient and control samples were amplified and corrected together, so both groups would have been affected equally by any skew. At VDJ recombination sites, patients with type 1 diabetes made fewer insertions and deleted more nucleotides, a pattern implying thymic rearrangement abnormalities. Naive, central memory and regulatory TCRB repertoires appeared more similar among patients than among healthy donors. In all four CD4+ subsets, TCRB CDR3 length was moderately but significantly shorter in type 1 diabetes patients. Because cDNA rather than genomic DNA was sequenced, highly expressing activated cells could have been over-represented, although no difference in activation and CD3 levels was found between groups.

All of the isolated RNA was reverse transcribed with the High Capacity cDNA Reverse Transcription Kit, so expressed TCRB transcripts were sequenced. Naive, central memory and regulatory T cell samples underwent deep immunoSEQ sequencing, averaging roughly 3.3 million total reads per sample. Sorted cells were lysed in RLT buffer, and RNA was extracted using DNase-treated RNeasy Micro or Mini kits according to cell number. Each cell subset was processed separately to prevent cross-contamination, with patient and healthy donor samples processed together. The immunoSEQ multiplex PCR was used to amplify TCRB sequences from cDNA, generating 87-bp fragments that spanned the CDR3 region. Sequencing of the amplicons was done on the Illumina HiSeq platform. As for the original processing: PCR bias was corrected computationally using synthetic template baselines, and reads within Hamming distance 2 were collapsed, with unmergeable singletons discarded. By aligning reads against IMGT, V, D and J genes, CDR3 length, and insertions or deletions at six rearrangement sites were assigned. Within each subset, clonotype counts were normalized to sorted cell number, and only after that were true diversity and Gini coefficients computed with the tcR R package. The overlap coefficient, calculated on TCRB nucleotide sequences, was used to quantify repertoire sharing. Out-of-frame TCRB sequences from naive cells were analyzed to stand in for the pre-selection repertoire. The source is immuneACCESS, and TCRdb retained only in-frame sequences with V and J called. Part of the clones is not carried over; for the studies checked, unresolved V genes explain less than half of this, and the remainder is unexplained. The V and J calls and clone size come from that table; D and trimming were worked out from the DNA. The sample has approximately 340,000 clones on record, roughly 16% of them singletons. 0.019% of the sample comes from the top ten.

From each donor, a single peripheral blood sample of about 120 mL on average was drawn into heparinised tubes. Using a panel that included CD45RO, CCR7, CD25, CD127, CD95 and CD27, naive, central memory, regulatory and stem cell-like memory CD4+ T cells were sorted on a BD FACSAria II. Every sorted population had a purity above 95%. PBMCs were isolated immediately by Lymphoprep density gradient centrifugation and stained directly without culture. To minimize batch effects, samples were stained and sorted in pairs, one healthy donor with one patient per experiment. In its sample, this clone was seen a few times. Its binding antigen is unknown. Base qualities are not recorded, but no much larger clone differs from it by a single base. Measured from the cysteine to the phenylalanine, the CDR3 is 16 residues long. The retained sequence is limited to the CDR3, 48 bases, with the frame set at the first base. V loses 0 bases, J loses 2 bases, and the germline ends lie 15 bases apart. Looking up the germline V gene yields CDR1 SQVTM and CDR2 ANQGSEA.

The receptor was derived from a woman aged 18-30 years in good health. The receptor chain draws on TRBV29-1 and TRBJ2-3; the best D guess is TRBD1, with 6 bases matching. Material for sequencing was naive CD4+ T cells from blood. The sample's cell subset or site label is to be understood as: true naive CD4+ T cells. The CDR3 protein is CSVEDRQGKFTDTQYF. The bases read TGCAGCGTTGAAGATAGGCAGGGGAAATTCACAGATACGCAGTATTTT.